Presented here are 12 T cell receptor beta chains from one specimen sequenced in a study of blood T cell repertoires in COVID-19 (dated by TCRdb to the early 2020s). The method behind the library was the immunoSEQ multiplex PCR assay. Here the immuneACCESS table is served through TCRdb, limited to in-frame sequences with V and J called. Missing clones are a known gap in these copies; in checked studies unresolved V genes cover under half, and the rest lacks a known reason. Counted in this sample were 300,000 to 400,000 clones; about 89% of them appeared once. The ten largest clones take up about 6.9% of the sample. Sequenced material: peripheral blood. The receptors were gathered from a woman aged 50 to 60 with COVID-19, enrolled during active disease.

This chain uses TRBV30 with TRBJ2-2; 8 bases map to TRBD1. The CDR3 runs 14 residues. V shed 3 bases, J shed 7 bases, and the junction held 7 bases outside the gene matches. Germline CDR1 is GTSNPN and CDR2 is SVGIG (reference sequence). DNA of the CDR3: TGTGCCTGGAGCGGCCAGGGGGCAATCGGGGAGCTGTTTTTT. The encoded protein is CAWSGQGAIGELFF.

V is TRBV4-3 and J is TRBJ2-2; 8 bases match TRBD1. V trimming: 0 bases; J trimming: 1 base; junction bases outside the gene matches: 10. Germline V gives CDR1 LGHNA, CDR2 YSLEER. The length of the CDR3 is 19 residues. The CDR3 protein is CASSQDPGGGTGNTGELFF. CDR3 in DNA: TGCGCCAGCAGCCAAGATCCAGGGGGTGGGACAGGGAACACCGGGGAGCTGTTTTTT.

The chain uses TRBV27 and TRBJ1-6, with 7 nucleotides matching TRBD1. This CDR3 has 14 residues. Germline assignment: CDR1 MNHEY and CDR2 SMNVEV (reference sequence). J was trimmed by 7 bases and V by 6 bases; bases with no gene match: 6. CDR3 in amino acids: CASRGDRKNSPLHF. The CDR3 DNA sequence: TGTGCCAGCAGAGGGGACAGAAAAAATTCACCCCTCCACTTT.

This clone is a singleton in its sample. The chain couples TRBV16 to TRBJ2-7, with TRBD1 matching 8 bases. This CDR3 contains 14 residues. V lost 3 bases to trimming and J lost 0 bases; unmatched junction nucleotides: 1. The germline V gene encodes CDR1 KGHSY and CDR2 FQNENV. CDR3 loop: CASSQDRASYEQYF. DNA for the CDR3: TGTGCCAGCAGCCAGGACAGGGCCTCCTACGAGCAGTACTTC.

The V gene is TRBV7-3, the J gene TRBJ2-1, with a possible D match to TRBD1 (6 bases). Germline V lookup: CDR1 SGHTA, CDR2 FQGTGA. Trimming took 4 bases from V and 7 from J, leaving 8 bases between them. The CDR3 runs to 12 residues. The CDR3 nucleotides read TGTGCCAGCAGCTCGAGGGGGAATGAGCAGTTCTTC. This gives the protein CASSSRGNEQFF.

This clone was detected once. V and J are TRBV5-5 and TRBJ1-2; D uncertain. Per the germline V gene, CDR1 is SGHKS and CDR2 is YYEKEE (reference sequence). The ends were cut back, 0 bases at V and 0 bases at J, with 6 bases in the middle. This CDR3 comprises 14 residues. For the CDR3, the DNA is TGTGCCAGCAGCTTGGGCGCTCCTAACTATGGCTACACCTTC. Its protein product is CASSLGAPNYGYTF.

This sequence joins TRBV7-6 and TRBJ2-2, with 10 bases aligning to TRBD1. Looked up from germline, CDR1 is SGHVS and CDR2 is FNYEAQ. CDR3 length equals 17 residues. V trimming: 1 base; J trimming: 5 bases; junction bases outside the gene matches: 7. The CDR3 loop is CASSLEGGQGTTGELFF. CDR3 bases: TGTGCCAGCAGCTTAGAGGGGGGACAGGGGACGACCGGGGAGCTGTTTTTT.

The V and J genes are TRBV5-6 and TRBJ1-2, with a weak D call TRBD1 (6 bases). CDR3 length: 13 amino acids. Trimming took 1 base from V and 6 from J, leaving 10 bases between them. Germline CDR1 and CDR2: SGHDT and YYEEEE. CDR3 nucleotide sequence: TGTGCCAGCAGCTTGACAGGGTTTCATGGCTACACCTTC. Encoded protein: CASSLTGFHGYTF.

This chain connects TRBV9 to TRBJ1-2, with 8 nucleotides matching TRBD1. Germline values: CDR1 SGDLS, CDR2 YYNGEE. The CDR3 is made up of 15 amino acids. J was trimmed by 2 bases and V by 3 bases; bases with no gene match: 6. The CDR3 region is CASSGETGVNYGYTF. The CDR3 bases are TGTGCCAGCAGCGGTGAGACAGGGGTAAACTATGGCTACACCTTC.

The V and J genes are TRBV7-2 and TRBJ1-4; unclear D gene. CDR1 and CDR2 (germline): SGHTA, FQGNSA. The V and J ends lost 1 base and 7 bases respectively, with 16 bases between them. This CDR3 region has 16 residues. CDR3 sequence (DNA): TGTGCCAGCAGCTTAGGAGGGCGGCGAATAGGTGAAAAACTGTTTTTT. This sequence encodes CASSLGGRRIGEKLFF. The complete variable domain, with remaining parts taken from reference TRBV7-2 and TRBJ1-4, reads GAGVSQSPSNKVTEKGKDVELRCDPISGHTALYWYRQSLGQGLEFLIYFQGNSAPDKSGLPSDRFSAERTGGSVSTLTIQRTQQEDSAVYLCASSLGGRRIGEKLFFGSGTQLSVL.

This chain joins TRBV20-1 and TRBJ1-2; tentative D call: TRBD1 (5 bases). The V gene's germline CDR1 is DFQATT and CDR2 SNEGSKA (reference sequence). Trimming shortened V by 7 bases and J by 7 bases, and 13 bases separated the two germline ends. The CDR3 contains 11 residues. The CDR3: CSGTREAGYTF. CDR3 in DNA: TGCAGTGGGACCAGGGAGGCTGGCTACACCTTC.

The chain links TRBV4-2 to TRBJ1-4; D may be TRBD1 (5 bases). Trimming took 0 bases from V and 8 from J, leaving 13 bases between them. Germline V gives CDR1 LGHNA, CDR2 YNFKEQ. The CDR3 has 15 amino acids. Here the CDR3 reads CASSQDRQGGEKLFF. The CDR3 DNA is TGTGCCAGCAGCCAAGATAGGCAGGGTGGGGAAAAACTGTTTTTT.